One T cell receptor (beta chain) is described in this entry. Its specificity is not known. These data belong to a study of blood T cells in healthy people across ages. Per-sample yields of isolated PBMCs were at least 7 million. Looked up from germline, CDR1 is SNHLY and CDR2 is FYNNEI. V was cut by 6 bases and J by 2 bases, with 15 bases left in between. The CDR3 extends over 15 amino acids. Points from the study as a whole: A roughly linear fall in TCR beta diversity per million T cells was seen with increasing age. Nothing was known about donor CMV status, and this possibly confounded expanded clonotype changes.

A J-beta primer mix and a sample-barcoded 5' primer were used in a second PCR of roughly 6 to 11 cycles. Every cDNA was tagged by a template-switch adaptor with 12 random nucleotides. MiXCR was run by TCRdb on the 5' RACE reads, yielding one entry per CDR3 protein. The sample has 700,000 to 1,000,000 distinct CDR3 sequences; more than 40% are singletons. The rearrangement links TRBV2 to TRBJ2-3; the D gene is possibly TRBD1 (6 bases). Sequenced material: blood. The clonotype comes from a man in his fifties or sixties in good health. The CDR3 protein is CASSANRAYTDTQYF. The CDR3 DNA is TGTGCCAGCAGCGCTAACAGGGCCTACACAGATACGCAGTATTTT.